This is a list of T cell receptor beta chains from one sample in a study of blood T cells in healthy people across ages. MiXCR, run by TCRdb on the 5' RACE reads, gives a single entry per CDR3 protein. This sample has 650,000 to 1,000,000 distinct CDR3 sequences, with about half found just once. The specimen was blood. All receptors derive from a man aged 80 or over in good health. CDR3s include the opening cysteine and the closing phenylalanine or tryptophan. The D gene is left open where the match is weak. Some rows have no size entry. The others give once, few or many, or a class for an expanded clone.

J gene	V gene	D gene	clone size	CDR3 protein	CDR3 DNA
TRBJ2-3	TRBV7-2	TRBD2	-	CASSPYSGSADTQYF	TGTGCCAGCAGCCCCTATAGCGGGAGTGCAGATACGCAGTATTTT
TRBJ2-7	TRBV29-1	-	-	CSAKGLAGASYEQYF	TGCAGCGCTAAAGGGTTGGCAGGGGCCTCGTACGAGCAGTACTTC
TRBJ1-2	TRBV7-2	TRBD1	many	CASSSDRGRNYGYTF	TGTGCCAGCAGCTCAGACAGGGGGAGAAACTATGGCTACACCTTC
TRBJ2-7	TRBV7-8	TRBD1	-	CASSRAAGGRYEQYF	TGTGCCAGCAGCCGGGCTGCAGGGGGCCGCTACGAGCAGTACTTC
TRBJ2-3	TRBV6-5	-	few	CASSYPGGLETDTQYF	TGTGCCAGCAGTTACCCCGGGGGCTTAGAGACAGATACGCAGTATTTT
TRBJ2-1	TRBV27	TRBD2	-	CASRVYGGVDEQFF	TGTGCCAGCAGGGTGTACGGGGGGGTTGATGAGCAGTTCTTC
TRBJ2-1	TRBV5-1	TRBD2	few	CASSLGLARNEQFF	TGCGCCAGCAGCCTGGGACTAGCGAGGAATGAGCAGTTCTTC
TRBJ1-1	TRBV5-1	TRBD1	-	CASRPYRGGTEAFF	TGCGCCAGCAGACCATACAGGGGCGGCACTGAAGCTTTCTTT
TRBJ2-3	TRBV30	-	-	CAWSGGTDTQYF	TGTGCCTGGAGTGGCGGGACAGATACGCAGTATTTT
TRBJ2-2	TRBV3-1	-	-	CASSQARGRNTGELFF	TGTGCCAGCAGCCAAGCGAGGGGCAGGAACACCGGGGAGCTGTTTTTT
TRBJ2-6	TRBV7-9	TRBD1	-	CASSRSQGAGSGANVLTF	TGTGCCAGCAGCCGATCTCAGGGGGCAGGTTCTGGGGCCAACGTCCTGACTTTC
TRBJ2-1	TRBV4-2	-	-	CASSTQGGEQFF	TGTGCCAGCAGCACCCAGGGAGGTGAGCAGTTCTTC
TRBJ2-3	TRBV13	TRBD2	-	CASSLGGLAGGPDTQYF	TGTGCCAGCAGCTTAGGCGGACTAGCGGGGGGGCCAGATACGCAGTATTTT
TRBJ1-4	TRBV13	-	-	CASSLRRGRNEKLFF	TGTGCCAGCAGCTTACGAAGGGGAAGAAATGAAAAACTGTTTTTT
TRBJ2-7	TRBV15	TRBD1	few	CATSRERGHYEQYF	TGTGCCACCAGCAGAGAAAGGGGGCACTACGAGCAGTACTTC
TRBJ2-3	TRBV27	TRBD2	-	CASSSGTSGFISTDTQYF	TGTGCCAGCAGTTCTGGGACTAGCGGGTTTATTAGCACAGATACGCAGTATTTT
TRBJ2-7	TRBV28	-	-	CASSPGQLPSYEQYF	TGTGCCAGCAGTCCAGGACAGCTACCTTCCTACGAGCAGTACTTC